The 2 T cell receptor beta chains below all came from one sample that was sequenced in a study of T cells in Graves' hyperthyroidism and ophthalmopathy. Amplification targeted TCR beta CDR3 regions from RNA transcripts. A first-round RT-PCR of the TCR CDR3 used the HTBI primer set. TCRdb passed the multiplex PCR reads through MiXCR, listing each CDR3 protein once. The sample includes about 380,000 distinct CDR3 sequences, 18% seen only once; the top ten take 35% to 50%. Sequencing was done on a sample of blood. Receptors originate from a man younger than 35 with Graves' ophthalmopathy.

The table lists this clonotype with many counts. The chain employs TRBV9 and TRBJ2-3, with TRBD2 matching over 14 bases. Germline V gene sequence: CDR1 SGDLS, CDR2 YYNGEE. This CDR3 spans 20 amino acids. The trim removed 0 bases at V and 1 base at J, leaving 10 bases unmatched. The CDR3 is CASSVETPGLAGGRTDTQYF. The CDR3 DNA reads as TGTGCCAGCAGCGTAGAGACACCAGGACTAGCGGGGGGCCGCACAGATACGCAGTATTTT.

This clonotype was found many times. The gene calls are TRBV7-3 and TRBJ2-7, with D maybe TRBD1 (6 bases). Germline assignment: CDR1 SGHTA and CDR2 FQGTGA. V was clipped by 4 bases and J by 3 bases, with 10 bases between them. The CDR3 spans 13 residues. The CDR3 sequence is CASSSGHNYEQYF. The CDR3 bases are TGTGCCAGCAGCTCGGGACACAACTACGAGCAGTACTTC.